This T cell receptor (beta chain) is from a study of early T cells in non-severe SARS-CoV-2 infection. Study information: Unsorted whole blood bulk RNA was sequenced, with unpaired chains.

This clonotype was counted only a few times. Its antigen remains unknown. Findings and limits, study-wide: VDJdb matching, biased toward anti-spike CD8 responses, missed private and CD4 specificities.

V gave up 5 bases and J gave up 0 bases; unmatched junction bases: 4. CDR1 SGHNT and CDR2 YENEEA come from the germline V gene. The CDR3 runs 15 residues. Molecules of cDNA were individually given unique molecular identifiers that were attached to them. TCRdb reanalysed the 5' RACE reads using MiXCR and keeps one entry per CDR3 protein. The sample shows roughly 120,000 distinct CDR3 sequences, roughly 12% of them seen only once. This clonotype was obtained from an adult who was a healthcare worker with PCR-confirmed SARS-CoV-2 infection or an uninfected control (not recorded which). The chain is built from TRBV11-3 and TRBJ1-5, with 7 bases fitting TRBD1. This specimen was whole blood, taken at baseline. The CDR3 sequence is CASSAGTVSNQPQHF. CDR3 bases: TGTGCCAGCAGCGCTGGGACAGTTAGCAATCAGCCCCAGCATTTT.